A selection of T cell receptor beta chains follows, all from one sample in a study of PD-1 blockade in classical Hodgkin lymphoma. The assay was immunoSEQ multiplex PCR, and TCRdb's table has in-frame clones only and misses some. Of 90,000 to 130,000 clones in the sample, about 88% are singletons; the top ten hold 20%. This sample comprised peripheral blood mononuclear cells (PBMCs), obtained before the second cycle of nivolumab. Every receptor here comes from a human donor with classical Hodgkin lymphoma. Each CDR3 is given with its conserved first and last residue. A D gene is named only where the DNA matches it firmly. Not every row has a clone size; where given, it reads once, few, many or a size class.

V gene	D gene	J gene	CDR3 length	clone size	CDR3 DNA	CDR3 protein
TRBV29-1	TRBD1	TRBJ1-1	14	-	TGCAGCGTTGGCGTGACAGGGTTATGGAATGAAGCTTTCTTT	CSVGVTGLWNEAFF
TRBV16	TRBD2	TRBJ2-7	16	-	TGTGCCAGCAGCCGGTTTAGCGGGAGAGTTTCCTCCGAGCAGTACTTC	CASSRFSGRVSSEQYF
TRBV4-1	TRBD1	TRBJ2-7	15	-	TGCGCCAGCAGCCAAGAATGGGACAGCTCCTACGAGCAGTACTTC	CASSQEWDSSYEQYF
TRBV5-1	-	TRBJ1-5	17	few	TGCGCCAGCAGCTTGGATGCCTTGGGCGGGACCCATCAGCCCCAGCATTTT	CASSLDALGGTHQPQHF
TRBV27	TRBD1	TRBJ2-1	12	-	TGTGCCAGCAGTACCGACAGGGTTGAGCAGTTCTTC	CASSTDRVEQFF
TRBV18	TRBD1	TRBJ1-5	15	few	TGTGCCAGCTCACCAGCAGACAGGGTCGGTCAGCCCCAGCATTTT	CASSPADRVGQPQHF
TRBV5-1	TRBD2	TRBJ2-1	15	-	TGCGCCAGCAGCTTGGGAGCGGGAGAAATCAATGAGCAGTTCTTC	CASSLGAGEINEQFF
TRBV4-1	-	TRBJ2-7	13	-	TGCGCCAGCAGCCACAACGGGGCCTACGAGCAGTACTTC	CASSHNGAYEQYF
TRBV6-5	-	TRBJ2-7	13	-	TGTGCCAGCAGTTGGTCAGAGTCCTACGAGCAGTACTTC	CASSWSESYEQYF
TRBV18	-	TRBJ2-7	14	-	TGTGCCAGCTCACCACCGCGAAGGTTGGGCGAGCAGTACTTC	CASSPPRRLGEQYF
TRBV6-1	TRBD1	TRBJ1-5	18	-	TGTGCCAGCAGTGAAAAGGAAGGGGGGACAGCCAGGCGTCAGCCCCAGCATTTT	CASSEKEGGTARRQPQHF
TRBV2	-	TRBJ1-1	15	-	TGTGCCAGCAGTGAAGAGTGGCAGGTTAACACTGAAGCTTTCTTT	CASSEEWQVNTEAFF
TRBV9	-	TRBJ2-7	13	-	TGTGCCAGCAATCCGGGAGAATCCTACGAGCAGTACTTC	CASNPGESYEQYF
TRBV5-4	TRBD1	TRBJ2-7	15	once	TGTGCCAGCAGCCCGACAGGGAGTAGGGCTTACGAGCAGTACTTC	CASSPTGSRAYEQYF
TRBV5-6	-	TRBJ1-5	15	-	TGTGCCAGCAGCTTGTACAGGAGGCTAAATCAGCCCCAGCATTTT	CASSLYRRLNQPQHF
TRBV30	-	TRBJ1-1	13	few	TGTGCCTGGAGTGTACGAATGAACACTGAAGCTTTCTTT	CAWSVRMNTEAFF
TRBV5-1	-	TRBJ2-3	14	-	TGCGCCAGCAGCGGACTGGGCAGCACAGATACGCAGTATTTT	CASSGLGSTDTQYF
TRBV19	TRBD1	TRBJ2-7	16	-	TGTGCCAGTAGGTCCCCAACAGGGGACCACTCCTACGAGCAGTACTTC	CASRSPTGDHSYEQYF
TRBV5-8	-	TRBJ2-1	15	few	TGTGCCAGCAGCAGTGACGGGAGCTCCTACAATGAGCAGTTCTTC	CASSSDGSSYNEQFF
TRBV9	-	TRBJ2-1	15	-	TGTGCCAGCAGCGTAACTGGCGGCCCAGGGAATGAGCAGTTCTTC	CASSVTGGPGNEQFF
TRBV5-6	TRBD2	TRBJ2-7	16	-	TGTGCCAGCAGCTTGTGGGCAGCGGGAGTTTCTACCGAGCAGTACTTC	CASSLWAAGVSTEQYF